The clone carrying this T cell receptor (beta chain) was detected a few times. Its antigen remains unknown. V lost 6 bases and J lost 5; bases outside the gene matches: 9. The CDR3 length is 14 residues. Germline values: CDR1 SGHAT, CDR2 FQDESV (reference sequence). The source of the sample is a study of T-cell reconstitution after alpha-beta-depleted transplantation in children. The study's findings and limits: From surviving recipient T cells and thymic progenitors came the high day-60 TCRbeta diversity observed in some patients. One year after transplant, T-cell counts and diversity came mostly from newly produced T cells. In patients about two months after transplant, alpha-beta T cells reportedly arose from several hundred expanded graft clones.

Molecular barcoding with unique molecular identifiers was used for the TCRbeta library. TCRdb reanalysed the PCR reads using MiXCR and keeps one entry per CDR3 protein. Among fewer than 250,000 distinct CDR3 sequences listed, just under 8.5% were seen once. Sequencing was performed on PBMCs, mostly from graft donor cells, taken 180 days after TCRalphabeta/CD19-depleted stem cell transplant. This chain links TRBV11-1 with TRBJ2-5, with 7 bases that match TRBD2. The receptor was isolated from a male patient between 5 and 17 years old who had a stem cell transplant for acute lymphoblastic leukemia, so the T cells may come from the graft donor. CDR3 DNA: TGTGCCAGCAGTCTGACTAGCACTTTGGAGACCCAGTACTTC. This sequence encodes CASSLTSTLETQYF.